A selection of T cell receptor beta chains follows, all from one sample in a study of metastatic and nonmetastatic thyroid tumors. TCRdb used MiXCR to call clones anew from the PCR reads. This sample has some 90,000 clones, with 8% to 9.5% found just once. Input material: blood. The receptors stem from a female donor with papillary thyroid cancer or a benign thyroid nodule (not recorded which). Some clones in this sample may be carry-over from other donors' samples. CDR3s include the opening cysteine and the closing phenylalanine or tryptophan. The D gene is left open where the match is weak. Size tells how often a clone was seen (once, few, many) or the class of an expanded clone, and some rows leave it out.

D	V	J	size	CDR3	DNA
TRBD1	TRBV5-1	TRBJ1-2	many	CASSSLTGNYGYTF	TGCGCCAGCAGCTCCTTGACAGGGAACTATGGCTACACCTTC
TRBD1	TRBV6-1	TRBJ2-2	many	CASRRQGWAGELFF	TGTGCCAGCAGAAGACAGGGGTGGGCCGGGGAGCTGTTTTTT
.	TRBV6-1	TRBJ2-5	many	CASRRGAGETQYF	TGTGCCAGCAGACGAGGCGCTGGAGAGACCCAGTACTTC
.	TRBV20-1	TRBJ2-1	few	CSAPHPGTGDNEQFF	TGCAGTGCTCCCCACCCCGGGACGGGAGACAATGAGCAGTTCTTC
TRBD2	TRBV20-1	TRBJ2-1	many	CSAGTSGEVRF	TGCAGTGCTGGGACTAGCGGGGAGGTGCGCTTC
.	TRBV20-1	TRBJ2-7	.	CSARSREADEQYF	TGCAGTGCTAGAAGCAGGGAGGCGGACGAGCAGTACTTC
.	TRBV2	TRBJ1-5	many	CASRSEYSNQPQHF	TGTGCCAGCAGATCGGAATATAGCAATCAGCCCCAGCATTTT
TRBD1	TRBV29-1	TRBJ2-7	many	CSVEAPDRVLYEQYF	TGCAGCGTTGAAGCACCCGACAGGGTACTCTACGAGCAGTACTTC
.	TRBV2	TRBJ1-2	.	CASSESGSKGQFGGGHTF	TGTGCCAGCAGTGAATCGGGGTCCAAGGGGCAATTTGGCGGAGGCCACACCTTC
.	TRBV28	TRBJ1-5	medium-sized	CASSLDSNQPQHF	TGTGCCAGCAGTTTAGATAGCAATCAGCCCCAGCATTTT
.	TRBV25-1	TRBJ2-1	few	CASRRGYNEQFF	TGTGCCAGCAGGAGGGGTTACAATGAGCAGTTCTTC
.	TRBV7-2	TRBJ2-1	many	CASSSLKGGPPNYNEQFF	TGTGCCAGCAGCTCCCTAAAGGGGGGCCCACCCAACTACAATGAGCAGTTCTTC
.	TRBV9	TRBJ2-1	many	CASSFRTASMNEQFF	TGTGCCAGCAGCTTCAGGACAGCCTCAATGAATGAGCAGTTCTTC
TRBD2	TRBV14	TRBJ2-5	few	CASSQGTGGLQETQYF	TGTGCCAGCAGCCAAGGGACGGGGGGGCTCCAAGAGACCCAGTACTTC
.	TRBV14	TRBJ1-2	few	CASSQGPSRKGYTF	TGTGCCAGCAGCCAAGGCCCCAGCCGAAAGGGCTACACCTTC
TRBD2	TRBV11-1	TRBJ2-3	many	CASSTRAGGSTDTQYF	TGTGCCAGCAGCACGAGAGCGGGGGGGAGCACAGATACGCAGTATTTT
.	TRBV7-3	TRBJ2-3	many	CASSLGGGTGPRDTQYF	TGTGCCAGCAGCCTCGGTGGTGGAACGGGACCAAGGGATACGCAGTATTTT
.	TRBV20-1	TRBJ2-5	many	CSAIGSGGHAGETQYF	TGCAGTGCTATTGGGTCGGGGGGCCACGCGGGAGAGACCCAGTACTTC
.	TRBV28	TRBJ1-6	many	CASSSQLGRPNSPLHF	TGTGCCAGCAGTTCGCAATTGGGACGGCCGAATTCACCCCTCCACTTT
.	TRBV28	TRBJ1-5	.	CASSFGGVGQPQHF	TGTGCCAGCAGTTTTGGTGGGGTTGGTCAGCCCCAGCATTTT
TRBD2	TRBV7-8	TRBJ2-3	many	CASSLGLAGSDTQYF	TGTGCCAGCAGCTTAGGGCTAGCGGGGTCAGATACGCAGTATTTT
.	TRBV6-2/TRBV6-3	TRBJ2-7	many	CASSLRGPAYEQYF	TGTGCCAGCAGCCTCAGGGGTCCGGCCTACGAGCAGTACTTC
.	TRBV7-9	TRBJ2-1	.	CASSPGHNHEQFF	TGTGCCAGCAGCCCGGGACATAACCATGAGCAGTTCTTC
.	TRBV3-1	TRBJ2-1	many	CASSRGSDKINEQFF	TGTGCCAGCAGCCGGGGGTCGGATAAAATCAATGAGCAGTTCTTC